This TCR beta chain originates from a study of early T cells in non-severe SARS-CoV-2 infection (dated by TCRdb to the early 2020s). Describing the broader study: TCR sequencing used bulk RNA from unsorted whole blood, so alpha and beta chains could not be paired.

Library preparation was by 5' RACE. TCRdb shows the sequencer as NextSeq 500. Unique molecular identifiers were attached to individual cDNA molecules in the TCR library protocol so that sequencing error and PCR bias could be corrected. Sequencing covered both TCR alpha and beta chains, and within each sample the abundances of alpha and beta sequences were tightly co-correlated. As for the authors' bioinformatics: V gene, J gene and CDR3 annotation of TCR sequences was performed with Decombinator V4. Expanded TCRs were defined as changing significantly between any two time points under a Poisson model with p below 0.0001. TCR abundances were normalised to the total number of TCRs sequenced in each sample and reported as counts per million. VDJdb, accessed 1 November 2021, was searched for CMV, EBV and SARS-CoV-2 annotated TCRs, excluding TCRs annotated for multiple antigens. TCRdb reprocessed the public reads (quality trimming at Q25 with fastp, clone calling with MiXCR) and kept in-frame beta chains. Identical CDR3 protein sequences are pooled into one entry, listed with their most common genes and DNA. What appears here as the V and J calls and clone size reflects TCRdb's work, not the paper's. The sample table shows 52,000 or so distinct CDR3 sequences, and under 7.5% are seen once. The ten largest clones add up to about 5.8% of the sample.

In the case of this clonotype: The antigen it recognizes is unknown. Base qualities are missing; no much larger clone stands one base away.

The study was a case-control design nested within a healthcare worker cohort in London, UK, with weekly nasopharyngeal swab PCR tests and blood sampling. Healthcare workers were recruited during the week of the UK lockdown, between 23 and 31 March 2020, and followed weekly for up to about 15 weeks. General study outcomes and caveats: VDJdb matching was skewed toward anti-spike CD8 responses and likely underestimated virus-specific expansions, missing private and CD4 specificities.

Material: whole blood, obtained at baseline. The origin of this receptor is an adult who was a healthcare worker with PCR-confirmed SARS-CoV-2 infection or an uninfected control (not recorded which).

CDR3 region: CSVEKGVYGYTF. The bases are TGCAGCGTTGAAAAGGGGGTTTATGGCTACACCTTC. Rearrangement joined TRBV29-1 to TRBJ1-2; TRBD1 is a weak D gene call, 6 bases matching. From its cysteine to its phenylalanine, the CDR3 spans 12 amino acids. Only CDR3 DNA remains: 36 bases, in frame from the first base. V is reduced by 2 bases and J by 5 bases, leaving a spacing of 9 bases between them. The germline V gene encodes CDR1 SQVTM and CDR2 ANQGSEA.